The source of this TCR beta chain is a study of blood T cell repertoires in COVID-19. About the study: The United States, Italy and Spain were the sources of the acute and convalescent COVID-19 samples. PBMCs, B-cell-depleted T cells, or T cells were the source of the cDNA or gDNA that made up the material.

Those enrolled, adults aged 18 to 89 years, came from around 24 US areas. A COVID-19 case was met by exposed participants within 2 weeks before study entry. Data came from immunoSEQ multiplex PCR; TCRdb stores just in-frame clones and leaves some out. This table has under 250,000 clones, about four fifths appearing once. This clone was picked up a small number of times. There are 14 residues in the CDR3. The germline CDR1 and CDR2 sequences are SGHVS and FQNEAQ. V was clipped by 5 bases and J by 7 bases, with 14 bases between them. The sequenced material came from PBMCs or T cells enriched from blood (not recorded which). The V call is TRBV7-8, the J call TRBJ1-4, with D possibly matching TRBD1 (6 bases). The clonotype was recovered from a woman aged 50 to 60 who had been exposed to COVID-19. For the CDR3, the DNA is TGTGCCAGCAGCCCTAGGGACAACAGTGAAAAACTGTTTTTT. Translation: CASSPRDNSEKLFF. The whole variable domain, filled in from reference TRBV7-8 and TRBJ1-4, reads GAGVSQSPRYKVAKRGQDVALRCDPISGHVSLFWYQQALGQGPEFLTYFQNEAQLDKSGLPSDRFFAERPEGSVSTLKIQRTQQEDSAVYLCASSPRDNSEKLFFGSGTQLSVL.